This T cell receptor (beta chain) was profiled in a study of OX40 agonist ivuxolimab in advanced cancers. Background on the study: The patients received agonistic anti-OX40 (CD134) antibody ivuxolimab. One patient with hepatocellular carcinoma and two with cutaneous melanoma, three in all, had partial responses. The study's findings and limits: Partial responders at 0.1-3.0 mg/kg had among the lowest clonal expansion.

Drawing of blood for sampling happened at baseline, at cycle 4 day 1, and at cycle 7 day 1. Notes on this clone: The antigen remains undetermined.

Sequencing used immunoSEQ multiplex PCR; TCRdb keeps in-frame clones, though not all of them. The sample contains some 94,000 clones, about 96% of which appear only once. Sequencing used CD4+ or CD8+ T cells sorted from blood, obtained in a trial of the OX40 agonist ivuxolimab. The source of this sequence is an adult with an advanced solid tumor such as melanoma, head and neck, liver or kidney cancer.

Here the CDR3 DNA reads TGTGCCAGCACCCCAGGGGGAGGCTTGCTGTCCGAGCAGTACTTC. This encodes CASTPGGGLLSEQYF. This chain connects TRBV9 to TRBJ2-7, with D maybe TRBD1 (7 bases). Between the trimmed V and J ends, which lost 6 bases and 6 bases, there was a span of 22 bases. Germline CDR1 reads SGDLS; CDR2 reads YYNGEE. The CDR3 has 15 residues.